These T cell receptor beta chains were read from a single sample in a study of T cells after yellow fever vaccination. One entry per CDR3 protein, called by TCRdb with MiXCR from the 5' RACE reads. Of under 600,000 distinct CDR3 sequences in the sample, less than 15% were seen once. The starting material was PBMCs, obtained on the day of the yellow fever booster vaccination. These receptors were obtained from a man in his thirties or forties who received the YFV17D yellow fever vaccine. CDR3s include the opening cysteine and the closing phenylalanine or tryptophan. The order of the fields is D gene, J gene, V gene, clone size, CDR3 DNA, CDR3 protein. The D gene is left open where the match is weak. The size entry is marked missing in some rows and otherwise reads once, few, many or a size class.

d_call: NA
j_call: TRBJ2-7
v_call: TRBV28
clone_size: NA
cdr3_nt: TGTGCCAGCAGCTATGACAGAAGGCAGTACTTC
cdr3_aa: CASSYDRRQYF

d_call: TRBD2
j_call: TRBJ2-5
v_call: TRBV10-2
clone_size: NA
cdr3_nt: TGCGCCAGCAGTGATGGGCTAGCGGGGAAGACCCAGTACTTC
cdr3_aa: CASSDGLAGKTQYF

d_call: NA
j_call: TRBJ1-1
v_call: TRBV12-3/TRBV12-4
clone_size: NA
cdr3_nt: TGTGCCAGCAGTTTAGAATGGTTGCTTGACACTGAAGCTTTCTTT
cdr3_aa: CASSLEWLLDTEAFF

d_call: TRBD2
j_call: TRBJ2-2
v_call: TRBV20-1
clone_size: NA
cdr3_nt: TGCAGTGCCCCAATAGCGGGGATGAACACCGGGGAGCTGTTTTTT
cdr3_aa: CSAPIAGMNTGELFF

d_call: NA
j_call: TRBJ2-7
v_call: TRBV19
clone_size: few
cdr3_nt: TGTGCCAGTTCAAACAACCCTCAGTATCCTCGCGAGCAGTACTTC
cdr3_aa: CASSNNPQYPREQYF

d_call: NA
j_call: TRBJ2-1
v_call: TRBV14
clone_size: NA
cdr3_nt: TGTGCCAGCAGCCAAGGGGCGCCATACAATGAGCAGTTCTTC
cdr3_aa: CASSQGAPYNEQFF

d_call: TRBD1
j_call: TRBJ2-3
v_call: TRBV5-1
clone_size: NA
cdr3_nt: TGCGCCAGCAGCTTGTCCTGGACAGGGGACATCACAGATACGCAGTATTTT
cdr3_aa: CASSLSWTGDITDTQYF

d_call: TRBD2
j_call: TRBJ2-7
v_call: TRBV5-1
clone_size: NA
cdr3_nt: TGCGCCAGCAGCTCAGGGGGACTAGCGGGAAGGTACGAGCAGTACTTC
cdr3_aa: CASSSGGLAGRYEQYF

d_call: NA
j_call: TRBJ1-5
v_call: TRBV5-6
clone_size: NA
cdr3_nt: TGTGCCAGCACCCTTGGAGGGGCGAGAAGCAATCAGCCCCAGCATTTT
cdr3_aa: CASTLGGARSNQPQHF

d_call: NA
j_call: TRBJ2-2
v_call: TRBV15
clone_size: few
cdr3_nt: TGTGCCACCACGATAACAGGGTTCTCCGGGGAGCTGTTTTTT
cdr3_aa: CATTITGFSGELFF

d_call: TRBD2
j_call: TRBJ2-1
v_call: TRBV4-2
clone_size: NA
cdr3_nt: TGTGCCAGCAGCCGCACCGGGACTAGCGGGAGTGTGGAGCAGTTCTTC
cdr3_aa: CASSRTGTSGSVEQFF

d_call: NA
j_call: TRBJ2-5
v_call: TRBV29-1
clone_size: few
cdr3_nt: TGCAGCGCCGGAGGGGCTGAGGGACGCCACGGAGAGACCCAGTACTTC
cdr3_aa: CSAGGAEGRHGETQYF

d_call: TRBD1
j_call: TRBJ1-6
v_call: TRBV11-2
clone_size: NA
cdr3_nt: TGTGCCAGCACGCCGGGACAGAAGAATTCACCCCTCCACTTT
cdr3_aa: CASTPGQKNSPLHF

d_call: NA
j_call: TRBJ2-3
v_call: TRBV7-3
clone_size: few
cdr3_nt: TGTGCCAGCAGTCAACTCGGGGGACGGGCGGGGAATACGCAGTATTTT
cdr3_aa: CASSQLGGRAGNTQYF